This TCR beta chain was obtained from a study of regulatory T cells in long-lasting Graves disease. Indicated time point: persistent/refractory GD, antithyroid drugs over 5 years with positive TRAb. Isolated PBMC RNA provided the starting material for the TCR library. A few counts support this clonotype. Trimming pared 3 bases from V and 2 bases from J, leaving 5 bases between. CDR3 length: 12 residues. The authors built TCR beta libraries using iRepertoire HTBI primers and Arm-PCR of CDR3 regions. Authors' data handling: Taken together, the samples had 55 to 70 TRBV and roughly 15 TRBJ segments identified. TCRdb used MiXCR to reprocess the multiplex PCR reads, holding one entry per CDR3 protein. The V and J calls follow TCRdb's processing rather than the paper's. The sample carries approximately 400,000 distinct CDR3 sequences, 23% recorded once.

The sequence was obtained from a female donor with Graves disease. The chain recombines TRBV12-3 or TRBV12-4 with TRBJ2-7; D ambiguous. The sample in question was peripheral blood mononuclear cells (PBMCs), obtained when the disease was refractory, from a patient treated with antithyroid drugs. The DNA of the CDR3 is TGTGCCAGCAGTTTTGGGACCTACGAGCAGTACTTC. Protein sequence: CASSFGTYEQYF.